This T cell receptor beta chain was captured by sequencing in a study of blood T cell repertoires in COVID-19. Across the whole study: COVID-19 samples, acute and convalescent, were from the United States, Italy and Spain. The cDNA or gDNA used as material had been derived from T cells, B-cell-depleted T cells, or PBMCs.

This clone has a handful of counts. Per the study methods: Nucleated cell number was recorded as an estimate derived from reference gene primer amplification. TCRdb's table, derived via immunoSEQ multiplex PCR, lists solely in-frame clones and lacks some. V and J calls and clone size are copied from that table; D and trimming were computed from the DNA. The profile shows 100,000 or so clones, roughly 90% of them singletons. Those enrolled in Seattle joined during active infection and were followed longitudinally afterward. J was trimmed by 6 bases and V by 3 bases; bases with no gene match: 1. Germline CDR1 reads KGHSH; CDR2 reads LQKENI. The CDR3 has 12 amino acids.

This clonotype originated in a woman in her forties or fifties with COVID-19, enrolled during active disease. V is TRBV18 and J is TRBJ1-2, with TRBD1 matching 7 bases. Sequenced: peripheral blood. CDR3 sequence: CASSPTGNGYTF. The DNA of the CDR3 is TGTGCCAGCTCACCGACAGGGAATGGCTACACCTTC.